Reported below is one T cell receptor (beta chain). This CDR3 is also generated by other DNA sequences in the sample. This sample is part of a study of cytomegalovirus exposure and HLA in healthy donors. Generated by immunoSEQ multiplex PCR, the TCRdb table keeps only in-frame clones and is missing some. The sample has 120,000 to 150,000 clones, roughly 91% seen once; the top ten hold 2.5% to 4%. The germline V gene has CDR1 SGHRS and CDR2 YFSETQ. The CDR3 loop spans 13 amino acids. With 4 bases clipped from V and 2 bases from J, the junction kept 2 bases outside the gene matches. The rearrangement uses TRBV5-1 and TRBJ2-7; 8 nucleotides align to TRBD1. Source material: PBMCs. The sequence was obtained from a woman under 30 in good health and CMV-seropositive. The DNA for the CDR3 is TGCGCCAGCAGCCTACAGGGGGCCTACGAGCAGTACTTC. This sequence encodes CASSLQGAYEQYF.